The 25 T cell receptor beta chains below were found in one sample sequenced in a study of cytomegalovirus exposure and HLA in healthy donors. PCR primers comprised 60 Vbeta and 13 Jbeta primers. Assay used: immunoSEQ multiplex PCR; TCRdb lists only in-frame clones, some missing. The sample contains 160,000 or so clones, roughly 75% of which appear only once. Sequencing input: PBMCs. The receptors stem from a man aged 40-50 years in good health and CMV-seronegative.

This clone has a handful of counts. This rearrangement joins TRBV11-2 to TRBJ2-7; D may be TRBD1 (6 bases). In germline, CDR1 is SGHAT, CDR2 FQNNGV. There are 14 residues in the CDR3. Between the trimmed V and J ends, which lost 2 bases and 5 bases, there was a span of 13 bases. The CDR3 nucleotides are TGTGCCAGCAGCTTAAGTTACAGGGTCAACGAGCAGTACTTC. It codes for CASSLSYRVNEQYF.

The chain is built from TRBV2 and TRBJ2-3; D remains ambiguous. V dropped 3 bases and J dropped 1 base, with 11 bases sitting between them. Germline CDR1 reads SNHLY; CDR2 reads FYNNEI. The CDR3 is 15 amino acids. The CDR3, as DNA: TGTGCCAGCAGTGAGCAGGCCCTTGGCACAGATACGCAGTATTTT. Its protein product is CASSEQALGTDTQYF. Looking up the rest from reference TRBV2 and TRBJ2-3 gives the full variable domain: EPEVTQTPSHQVTQMGQEVILRCVPISNHLYFYWYRQILGQKVEFLVSFYNNEISEKSEIFDDQFSVERPDGSNFTLKIRSTKLEDSAMYFCASSEQALGTDTQYFGPGTRLTVL.

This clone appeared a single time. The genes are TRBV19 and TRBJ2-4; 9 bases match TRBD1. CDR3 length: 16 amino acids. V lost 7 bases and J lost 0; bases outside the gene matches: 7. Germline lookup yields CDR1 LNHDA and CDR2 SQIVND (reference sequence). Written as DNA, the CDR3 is TGTGCCAGTAATGCCGGACAGGGGATAGCCAAAAACATTCAGTACTTC. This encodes CASNAGQGIAKNIQYF.

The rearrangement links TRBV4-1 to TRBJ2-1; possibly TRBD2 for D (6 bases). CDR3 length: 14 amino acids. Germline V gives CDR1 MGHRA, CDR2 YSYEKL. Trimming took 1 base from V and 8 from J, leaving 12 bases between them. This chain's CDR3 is CASSQVAEGDEQFF. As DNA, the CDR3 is TGCGCCAGCAGCCAAGTAGCGGAGGGCGATGAGCAGTTCTTC.

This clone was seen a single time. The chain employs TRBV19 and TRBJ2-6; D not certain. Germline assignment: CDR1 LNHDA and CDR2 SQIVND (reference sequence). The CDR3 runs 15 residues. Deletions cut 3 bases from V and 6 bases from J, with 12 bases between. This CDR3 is CASSMGSPEANVLTF. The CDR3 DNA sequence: TGTGCCAGTAGTATGGGCAGTCCGGAGGCCAACGTCCTGACTTTC.

The CDR3 is CASSRDEGEKLFF. CDR3 nucleotide sequence: TGTGCCAGCAGTCGAGACGAGGGAGAAAAACTGTTTTTT. V gene TRBV7-2 combines with J gene TRBJ1-4; D is unresolved. Germline assignment: CDR1 SGHTA and CDR2 FQGNSA. V dropped 6 bases and J dropped 8 bases, with 13 bases sitting between them. This CDR3 is built from 13 residues.

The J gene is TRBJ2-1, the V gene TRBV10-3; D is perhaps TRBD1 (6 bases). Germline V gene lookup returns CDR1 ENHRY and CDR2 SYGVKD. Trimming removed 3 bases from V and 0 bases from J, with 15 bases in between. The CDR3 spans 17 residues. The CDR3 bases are TGTGCCATCAGTGACCCGTCTGGGACAAGCTCCTACAATGAGCAGTTCTTC. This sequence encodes CAISDPSGTSSYNEQFF.

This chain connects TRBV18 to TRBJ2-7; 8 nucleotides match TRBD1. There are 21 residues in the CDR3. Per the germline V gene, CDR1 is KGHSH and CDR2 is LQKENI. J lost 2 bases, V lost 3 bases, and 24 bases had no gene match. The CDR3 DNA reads TGTGCCAGCTCACCGGACAGGGTCTTGGGCAAAGGGTTAATTAGGACCTACGAGCAGTACTTC. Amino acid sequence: CASSPDRVLGKGLIRTYEQYF.

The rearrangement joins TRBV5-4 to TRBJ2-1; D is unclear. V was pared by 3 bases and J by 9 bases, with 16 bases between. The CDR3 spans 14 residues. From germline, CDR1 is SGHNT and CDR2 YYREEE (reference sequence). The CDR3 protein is CASSSAARKGEQFF. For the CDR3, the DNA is TGTGCCAGCAGCTCCGCCGCCAGGAAAGGTGAGCAGTTCTTC.

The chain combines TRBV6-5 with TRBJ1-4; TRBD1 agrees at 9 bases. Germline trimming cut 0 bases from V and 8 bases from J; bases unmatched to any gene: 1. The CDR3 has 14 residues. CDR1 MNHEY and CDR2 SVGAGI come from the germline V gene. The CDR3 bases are TGTGCCAGCAGTTACTCCGGACAGGGGGAAAAACTGTTTTTT. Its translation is CASSYSGQGEKLFF.

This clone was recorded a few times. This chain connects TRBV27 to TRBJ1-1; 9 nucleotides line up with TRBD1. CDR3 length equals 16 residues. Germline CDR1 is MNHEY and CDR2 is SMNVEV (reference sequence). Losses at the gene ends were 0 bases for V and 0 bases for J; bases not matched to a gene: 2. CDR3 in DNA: TGTGCCAGCAGTTTATCCGGACAGGGGCTGAACACTGAAGCTTTCTTT. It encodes CASSLSGQGLNTEAFF.

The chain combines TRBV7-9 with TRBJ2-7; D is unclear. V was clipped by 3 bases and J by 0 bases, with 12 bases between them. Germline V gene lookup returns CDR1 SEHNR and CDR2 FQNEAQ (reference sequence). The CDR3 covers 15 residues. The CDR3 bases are TGTGCCAGCAGCTTTCAACGATCCAGCTCCTACGAGCAGTACTTC. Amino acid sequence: CASSFQRSSSYEQYF.

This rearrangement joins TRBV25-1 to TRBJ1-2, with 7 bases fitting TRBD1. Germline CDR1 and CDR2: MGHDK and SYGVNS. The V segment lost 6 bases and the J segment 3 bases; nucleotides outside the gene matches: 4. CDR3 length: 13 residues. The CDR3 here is CASSGTADYGYTF. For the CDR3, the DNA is TGTGCCAGCAGCGGGACAGCCGACTATGGCTACACCTTC.

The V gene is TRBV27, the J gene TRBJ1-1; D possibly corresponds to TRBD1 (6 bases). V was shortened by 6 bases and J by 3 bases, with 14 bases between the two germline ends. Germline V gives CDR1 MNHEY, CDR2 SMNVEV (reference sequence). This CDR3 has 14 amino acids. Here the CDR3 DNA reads TGTGCCAGCAGCACCACAGGGTGGGACACTGAAGCTTTCTTT. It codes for CASSTTGWDTEAFF.

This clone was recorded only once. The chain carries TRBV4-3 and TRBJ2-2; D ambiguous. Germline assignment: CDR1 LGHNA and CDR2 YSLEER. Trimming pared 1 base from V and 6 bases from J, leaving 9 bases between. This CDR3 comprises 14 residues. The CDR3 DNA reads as TGCGCCAGCAGCCAAGGACTGCCAGCCGGGGAGCTGTTTTTT. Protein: CASSQGLPAGELFF.

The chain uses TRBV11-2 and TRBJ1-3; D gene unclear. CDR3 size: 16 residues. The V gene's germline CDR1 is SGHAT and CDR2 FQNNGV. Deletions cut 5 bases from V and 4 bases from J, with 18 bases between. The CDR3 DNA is TGTGCCAGCAGCGTTTCCCCTCGGGGAACAGGAAACACCATATATTTT. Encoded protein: CASSVSPRGTGNTIYF.

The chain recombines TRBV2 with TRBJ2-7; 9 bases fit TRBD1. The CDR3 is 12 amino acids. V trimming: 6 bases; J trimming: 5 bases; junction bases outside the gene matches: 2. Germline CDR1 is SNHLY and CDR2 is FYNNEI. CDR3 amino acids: CASRTGGNEQYF. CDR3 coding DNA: TGTGCCAGCAGGACAGGGGGGAACGAGCAGTACTTC. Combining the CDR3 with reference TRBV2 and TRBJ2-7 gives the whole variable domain EPEVTQTPSHQVTQMGQEVILRCVPISNHLYFYWYRQILGQKVEFLVSFYNNEISEKSEIFDDQFSVERPDGSNFTLKIRSTKLEDSAMYFCASRTGGNEQYFGPGTRLTVT.

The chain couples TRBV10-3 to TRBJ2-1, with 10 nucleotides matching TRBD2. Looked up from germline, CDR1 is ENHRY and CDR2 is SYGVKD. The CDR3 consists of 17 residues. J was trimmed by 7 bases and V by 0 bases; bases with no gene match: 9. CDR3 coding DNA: TGTGCCATCAGTGAGTCGACGGTAAGCGGGAGGGCTAATGAGCAGTTCTTC. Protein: CAISESTVSGRANEQFF.

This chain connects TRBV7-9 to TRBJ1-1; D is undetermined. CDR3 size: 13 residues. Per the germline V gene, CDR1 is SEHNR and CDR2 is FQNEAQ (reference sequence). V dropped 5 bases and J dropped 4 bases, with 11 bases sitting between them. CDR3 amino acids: CASSTSESTEAFF. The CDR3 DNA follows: TGTGCCAGCAGCACCTCAGAATCCACTGAAGCTTTCTTT.

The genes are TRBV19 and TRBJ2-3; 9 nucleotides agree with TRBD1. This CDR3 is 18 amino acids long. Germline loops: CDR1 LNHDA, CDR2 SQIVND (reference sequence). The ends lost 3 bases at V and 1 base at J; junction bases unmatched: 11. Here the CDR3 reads CASSMITGGSPGTDTQYF. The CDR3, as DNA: TGTGCCAGTAGTATGATTACAGGGGGCTCACCCGGCACAGATACGCAGTATTTT.

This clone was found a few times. CDR3 sequence: CASSLESGRASVSYEQYF. The DNA for the CDR3 is TGTGCCAGCAGCTTAGAAAGCGGGAGGGCCTCAGTTAGTTACGAGCAGTACTTC. V usage is TRBV7-2 and J usage is TRBJ2-7; TRBD2 aligns across 10 bases. The CDR3 is made up of 18 amino acids. V lost 1 base and J lost 4; bases outside the gene matches: 13. CDR1 and CDR2 from the germline V gene are SGHTA and FQGNSA.

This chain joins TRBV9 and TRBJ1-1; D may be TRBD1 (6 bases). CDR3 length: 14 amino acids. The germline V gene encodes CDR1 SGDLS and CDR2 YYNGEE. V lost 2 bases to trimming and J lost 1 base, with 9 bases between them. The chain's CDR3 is CASSVVGQNTEAFF. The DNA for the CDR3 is TGTGCCAGCAGCGTTGTGGGACAGAACACTGAAGCTTTCTTT. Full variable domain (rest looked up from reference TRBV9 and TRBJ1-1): DSGVTQTPKHLITATGQRVTLRCSPRSGDLSVYWYQQSLDQGLQFLIQYYNGEERAKGNILERFSAQQFPDLHSELNLSSLELGDSALYFCASSVVGQNTEAFFGQGTRLTVV.

The CDR3 is CASSLGQFNEKLFF. The DNA for the CDR3 is TGCGCCAGCAGCCTGGGACAGTTTAATGAAAAACTGTTTTTT. The chain recombines TRBV4-3 with TRBJ1-4, with TRBD1 identical over 7 bases. J lost 4 bases, V lost 4 bases, and 3 bases had no gene match. CDR1 LGHNA and CDR2 YSLEER come from the germline V gene. The CDR3 runs to 14 residues.

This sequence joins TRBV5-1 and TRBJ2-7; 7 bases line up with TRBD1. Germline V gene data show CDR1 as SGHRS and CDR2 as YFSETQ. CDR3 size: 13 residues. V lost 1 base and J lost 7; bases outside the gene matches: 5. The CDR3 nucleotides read TGCGCCAGCAGCTTGTCTCGACAGGGAGAGCAGTACTTC. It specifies CASSLSRQGEQYF.

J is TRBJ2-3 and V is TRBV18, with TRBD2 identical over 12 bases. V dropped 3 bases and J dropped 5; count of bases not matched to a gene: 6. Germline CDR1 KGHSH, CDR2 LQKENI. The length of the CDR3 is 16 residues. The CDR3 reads CASSPRLAGAVDTQYF. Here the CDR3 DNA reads TGTGCCAGCTCACCCCGACTAGCGGGAGCGGTAGATACGCAGTATTTT.